This paragraph covers one TCR beta chain sequence. What it recognizes is unknown. The data originate from a study of T-cell memory formation after mild COVID-19. Turning to the study itself: The two donors had largely donor-specific TCR clusters.

Findings and caveats of the study: Contracting clones from day 15 to 85 had balanced CD4/CD8; later expanders favoured CD4+. Most CD4+ clones that shrank were in CM and EM, while CD8+ ones turned up in EMRA.

Germline V gene data show CDR1 as KGHDR and CDR2 as SFDVKD. The germline V and J ends were trimmed by 8 bases and 5 bases, with 33 bases remaining between them. This CDR3 spans 20 amino acids. 5'RACE primed from the constant segment yielded TCR alpha and TCR beta cDNA libraries bearing sample barcodes and UMIs. From the 5' RACE reads, TCRdb called clonotypes with MiXCR, one entry per CDR3 protein. The repertoire holds some 130,000 distinct CDR3 sequences, with around 15% as singletons. Sequenced material: PBMCs or a T cell subset sorted from them (not recorded which). The chain recombines TRBV24-1 with TRBJ1-5, with a possible D match to TRBD1 (6 bases). The receptor's source is a man between 18 and 29 years old who had mild COVID-19 (a few samples of this study predate the infection). Cell type and time point are not known. The CDR3 protein is CATTNGPRGGGQTGYQPQHF. CDR3 nucleotide sequence: TGTGCCACCACCAATGGTCCTCGAGGGGGAGGTCAAACGGGATATCAGCCCCAGCATTTT.